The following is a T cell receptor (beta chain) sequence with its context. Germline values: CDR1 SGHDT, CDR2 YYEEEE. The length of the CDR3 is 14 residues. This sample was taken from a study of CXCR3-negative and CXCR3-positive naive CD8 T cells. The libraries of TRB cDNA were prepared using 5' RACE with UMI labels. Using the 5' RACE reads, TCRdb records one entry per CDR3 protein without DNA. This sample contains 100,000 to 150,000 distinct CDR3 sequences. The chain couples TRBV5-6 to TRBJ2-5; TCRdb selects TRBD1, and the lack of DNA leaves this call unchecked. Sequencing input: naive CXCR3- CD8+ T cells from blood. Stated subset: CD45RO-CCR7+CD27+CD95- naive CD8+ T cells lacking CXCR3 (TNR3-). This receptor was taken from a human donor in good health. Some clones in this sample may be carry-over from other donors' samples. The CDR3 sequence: CASSPMGGMQTQYF.